These T cell receptor beta chains were read from a single sample in a study of identical twins. TCRdb processed the 5' RACE reads anew with MiXCR; each CDR3 protein has one entry. The sample carries roughly 490,000 distinct CDR3 sequences, around 15% recorded once. In addition, the sample was reused for a study of yellow fever vaccine responses in identical twins.

Sequenced sample: CD4+ T cells sorted from blood. The receptor source for this set is a woman between 18 and 30 years old in good health. The CDR3 runs from the conserved cysteine through the conserved F or W. D genes are given only for firm matches. Size is stated for part of the rows, as once, few or many counts, or as a class when the clone is expanded.

few | - | TRBJ2-5 | TRBV20-1 | TGCAGTGCTGGCTCTACGGGACGCGCCCAAGAGACCCAGTACTTC | CSAGSTGRAQETQYF
few | - | TRBJ2-1 | TRBV9 | TGTGCCAGCAGGGCCAGTGCGAGCTCCTACAATGAGCAGTTCTTC | CASRASASSYNEQFF
few | TRBD2 | TRBJ2-1 | TRBV6-2/TRBV6-3 | TGTGCCAGCAGTTACTCGGGGACGGGGACTAGCGGGAGGGCCTACAATGAGCAGTTCTTC | CASSYSGTGTSGRAYNEQFF
few | - | TRBJ2-7 | TRBV20-1 | TGCAGTGCTAGTTTGCGGGACCTCTACGAGCAGTACTTC | CSASLRDLYEQYF
few | - | TRBJ2-7 | TRBV4-3 | TGCGCCAGCAGCCAAGATTCTAGAGGTAGCGAGCAGTACTTC | CASSQDSRGSEQYF
few | - | TRBJ2-4 | TRBV24-1 | TGTGCCACCAGTGATTCAGGATTGGGCAAAAACATTCAGTACTTC | CATSDSGLGKNIQYF
few | TRBD2 | TRBJ2-1 | TRBV15 | TGTGCCACCAGCAGAGATGACAGCGGGGTGCTCAATGAGCAGTTCTTC | CATSRDDSGVLNEQFF
- | - | TRBJ2-7 | TRBV20-1 | TGCAGTGCCCAGTCCACCCCCCATAGGCAGTACTTC | CSAQSTPHRQYF
few | - | TRBJ1-1 | TRBV29-1 | TGCAGCGCTGCGACAGGAGGAGGTACTGAAGCTTTCTTT | CSAATGGGTEAFF
- | - | TRBJ2-5 | TRBV3-1 | TGTGCCAGTCGAAGGGCCCAAGAGACCCAGTACTTC | CASRRAQETQYF
few | TRBD1 | TRBJ2-5 | TRBV5-4 | TGTGCCAGCAGCTTAGGGACAGGGAAGGAAGAGACCCAGTACTTC | CASSLGTGKEETQYF
many | TRBD1 | TRBJ2-7 | TRBV12-3/TRBV12-4 | TGTGCCAGCAGTTCGGACAGGGGGGCCTACGAGCAGTACTTC | CASSSDRGAYEQYF
- | - | TRBJ2-2 | TRBV9 | TGTGCCAGCAGTGAGACCAGTAACACCGGGGAGCTGTTTTTT | CASSETSNTGELFF
- | - | TRBJ1-3 | TRBV5-4 | TGTGCCAGCAGCTTGGATCTAGTTCACTCTGGAAACACCATATATTTT | CASSLDLVHSGNTIYF
many | TRBD2 | TRBJ2-2 | TRBV4-2 | TGTGCCAGCAGCCAAGGGCTAGCGGGGGGGAACACCGGGGAGCTGTTTTTT | CASSQGLAGGNTGELFF
many | - | TRBJ2-7 | TRBV5-1 | TGCGCCAGCAGCTTAGGGGACGGTCGTAACGAGCAGTACTTC | CASSLGDGRNEQYF
- | - | TRBJ1-6 | TRBV5-6 | TGTGCCAGCAGCCGGGGACGGTATAATTCTCCCCTCCACTTT | CASSRGRYNSPLHF
few | - | TRBJ2-1 | TRBV7-2 | TGTGCCAGCAGCTTAGAGCCAGATGGGCCTCAAAGGCAGTTCTTC | CASSLEPDGPQRQFF
- | - | TRBJ2-7 | TRBV11-2 | TGTGCCAGCAGCCTAAACCGGGGGACCTCCTACGAGCAGTACTTC | CASSLNRGTSYEQYF
- | TRBD1 | TRBJ1-5 | TRBV28 | TGTGCCAGCAGTTTAATAGGGGGACAGGGGACCAATCAGCCCCAGCATTTT | CASSLIGGQGTNQPQHF
few | - | TRBJ2-1 | TRBV5-5 | TGTGCCAGCATAAACAGGGTTTCCTACAATGAGCAGTTCTTC | CASINRVSYNEQFF
few | TRBD2 | TRBJ2-2 | TRBV4-2 | TGTGCCAGCAGATCCAACAGCGGGGGCACCGGGGAGCTGTTTTTT | CASRSNSGGTGELFF
- | - | TRBJ2-1 | TRBV7-2 | TGTGCCAGCAGCTTAGAGTGGTTCCCCAGCTACAATGAGCAGTTCTTC | CASSLEWFPSYNEQFF
few | - | TRBJ2-5 | TRBV2 | TGTGCCAGCTGGGGGACTGAGGAGACCCAGTACTTC | CASWGTEETQYF
few | TRBD1 | TRBJ2-7 | TRBV9 | TGTGCCAGCAGCTTACGGACAGGGAGCTCCTACGAGCAGTACTTC | CASSLRTGSSYEQYF
- | - | TRBJ1-2 | TRBV4-1 | TGCGCCAGCAGCCAAGCTTGGGACGGGGGGAGAAACTACACCTTC | CASSQAWDGGRNYTF
few | TRBD1 | TRBJ1-1 | TRBV2 | TGTGCCAGCAAAGGACAGGGCAACACTGAAGCTTTCTTT | CASKGQGNTEAFF
- | - | TRBJ2-1 | TRBV7-2 | TGTGCCACCTTTTACCTGTCCAATGAGCAGCTCTTC | CATFYLSNEQLF
few | - | TRBJ1-2 | TRBV15 | TGTGCCACCAGCACCCTTAGGACGGCTAACTATGGCTACACCTTC | CATSTLRTANYGYTF
many | - | TRBJ2-7 | TRBV25-1 | TGTGCCAGCAGTGCTTCGGCGGGACGGCACTCCTACGAGCAGTACTTC | CASSASAGRHSYEQYF
- | - | TRBJ2-3 | TRBV29-1 | TGCATCGTGGGGGCGGGAATACATACGCAGTATTTT | CIVGAGIHTQYF
- | - | TRBJ2-7 | TRBV19 | TGTGCCAGTAATCAGGGAGCGAACACCTACGAGCAGTACTTC | CASNQGANTYEQYF
few | - | TRBJ2-3 | TRBV2 | TGTGCCAGCAAGGACAGCACAGATACGCAGTATTTT | CASKDSTDTQYF
- | - | TRBJ2-1 | TRBV5-1 | TGCGCCAGCAGCTACCTCGGGGAGAGCTCCTACAATGAGCAGTTCTTC | CASSYLGESSYNEQFF
few | - | TRBJ2-5 | TRBV29-1 | TGCAGCGTTGTCTTAGCGCCTTCTATGTTTGGTCAGTACTTC | CSVVLAPSMFGQYF
few | - | TRBJ2-1 | TRBV7-2 | TGTGCCAGCAGCTCCGGTGGAGCGAAATTCAACAATGAGCAGTTCTTC | CASSSGGAKFNNEQFF
many | TRBD2 | TRBJ2-5 | TRBV7-2 | TGTGCCAGCAGCCTCGGACTAGCTAGAGAGACCCAGTACTTC | CASSLGLARETQYF